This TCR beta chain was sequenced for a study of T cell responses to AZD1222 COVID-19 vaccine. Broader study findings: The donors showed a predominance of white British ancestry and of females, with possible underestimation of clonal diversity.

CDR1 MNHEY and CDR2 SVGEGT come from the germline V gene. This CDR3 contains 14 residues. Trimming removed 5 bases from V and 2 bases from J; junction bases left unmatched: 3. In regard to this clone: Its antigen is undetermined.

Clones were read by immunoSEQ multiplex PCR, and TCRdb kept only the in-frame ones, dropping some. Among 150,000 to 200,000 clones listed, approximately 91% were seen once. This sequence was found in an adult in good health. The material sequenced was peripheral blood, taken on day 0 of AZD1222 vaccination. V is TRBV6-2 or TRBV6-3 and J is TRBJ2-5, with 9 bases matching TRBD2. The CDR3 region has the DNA TGTGCCAGCAGTCGACTAGCGGTACAAGAGACCCAGTACTTC. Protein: CASSRLAVQETQYF.